This T cell receptor (beta chain) was captured by sequencing in a study of response to subunit inactivated influenza vaccine. In TCRdb, the RT-PCR reads were re-called with MiXCR into one record per CDR3 protein. The table records about 540,000 distinct CDR3 sequences, under 30% of them present only once. The same sample was also studied in work on T cells expressing NK-cell markers. According to that study: In generating TCR beta cDNA, 5'RACE template switching with UMIs was used.

The receptor comes from a man over 45 who received an inactivated influenza vaccine. The source was CD4+ T cells sorted from PBMCs, collected 11 to 12 days after vaccination.

This CDR3 is CASSRWTGFTEAFF. CDR3 bases: TGTGCCAGCAGTCGCTGGACAGGGTTTACTGAAGCTTTCTTT. The chain has TRBV12-3 or TRBV12-4 and TRBJ1-1; 8 bases match TRBD1. This CDR3 is built from 14 residues. V trimming: 5 bases; J trimming: 5 bases; junction bases outside the gene matches: 7.